Shown below are 2 T cell receptor beta chains from a single sample sequenced in a study of T cell responses to AZD1222 COVID-19 vaccine. Only in-frame clones appear in the TCRdb table, and some are missing; sequencing was by immunoSEQ multiplex PCR. The data contain 160,000 or so clones, 90% of them singletons. The source was peripheral blood, collected on day 0 of AZD1222 vaccination. Receptors originate from an adult in good health.

The J gene is TRBJ2-7, the V gene TRBV15; D might be TRBD1 (5 bases). The CDR3 runs to 14 residues. The germline V and J ends were trimmed by 1 base and 5 bases, with 12 bases remaining between them. The germline gives CDR1 LNHNV, CDR2 YYDKDF (reference sequence). The CDR3 sequence is CATSRVAGRHEQYF. As DNA, the CDR3 is TGTGCCACCAGCAGAGTGGCAGGGCGGCACGAGCAGTACTTC. The full variable domain, rest sourced from reference TRBV15 and TRBJ2-7, is DAMVIQNPRYQVTQFGKPVTLSCSQTLNHNVMYWYQQKSSQAPKLLFHYYDKDFNNEADTPDNFQSRRPNTSFCFLDIRSPGLGDTAMYLCATSRVAGRHEQYFGPGTRLTVT.

V and J are TRBV9 and TRBJ2-1; the match to TRBD2 covers 9 bases. The CDR3 contains 14 residues. Germline CDR1 SGDLS, CDR2 YYNGEE. J lost 9 bases, V lost 0 bases, and 4 bases had no gene match. The DNA for the CDR3 is TGTGCCAGCAGCGTAGGAGGCGGGAGGGGTGAGCAGTTCTTC. It translates to CASSVGGGRGEQFF.